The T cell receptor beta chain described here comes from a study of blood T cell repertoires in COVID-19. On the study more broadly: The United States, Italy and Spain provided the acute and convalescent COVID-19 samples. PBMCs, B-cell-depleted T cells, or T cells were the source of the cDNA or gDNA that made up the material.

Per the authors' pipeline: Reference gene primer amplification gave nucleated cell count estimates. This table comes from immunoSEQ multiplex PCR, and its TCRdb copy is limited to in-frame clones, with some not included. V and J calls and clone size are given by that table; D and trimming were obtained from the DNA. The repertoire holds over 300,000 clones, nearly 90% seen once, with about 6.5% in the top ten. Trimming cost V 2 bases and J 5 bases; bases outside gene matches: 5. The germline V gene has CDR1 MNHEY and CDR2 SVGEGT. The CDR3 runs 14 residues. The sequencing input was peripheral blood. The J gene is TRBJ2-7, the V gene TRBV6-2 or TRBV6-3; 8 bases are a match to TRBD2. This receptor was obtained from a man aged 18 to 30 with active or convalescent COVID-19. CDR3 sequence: CASSYIAGGDEQYF. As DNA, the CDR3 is TGTGCCAGCAGTTACATTGCGGGGGGCGACGAGCAGTACTTC.